This TCR beta chain was captured in a study of cytomegalovirus exposure and HLA in healthy donors. Overall study context: Most genotyped donors, 65% to 85% of more than 300, had Caucasian-associated genetic ancestry. Study findings and constraints: TCR beta sequences reportedly predicted most subjects' HLA-A and HLA-B alleles accurately.

PCR employed 60 Vbeta and 13 Jbeta primers. Method: immunoSEQ multiplex PCR; TCRdb's copy keeps in-frame clones and lacks some. The sample consists of 100,000 to 150,000 clones, roughly three quarters of them appearing once. For this clone: Its matching antigen is unknown.

The CDR3 contains 14 residues. Trimming shortened V by 3 bases and J by 4 bases, and 12 bases separated the two germline ends. Germline CDR1 reads SQVTM; CDR2 reads ANQGSEA. Sequenced input: PBMCs. The TCR originated in a man aged 25 to 45 in good health and CMV-seropositive. The chain has TRBV29-1 and TRBJ2-2; D is possibly TRBD1 (6 bases). CDR3 in DNA: TGCAGCGTTGACCCAGGGGCTGGCACCGGGGAGCTGTTTTTT. Protein sequence: CSVDPGAGTGELFF.